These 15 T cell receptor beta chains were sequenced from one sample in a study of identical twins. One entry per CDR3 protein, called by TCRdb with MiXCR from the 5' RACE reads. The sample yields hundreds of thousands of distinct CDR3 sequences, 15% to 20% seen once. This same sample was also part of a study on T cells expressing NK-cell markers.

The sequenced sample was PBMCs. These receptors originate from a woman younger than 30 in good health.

The CDR3 is CASRTGTGYNQPQHF. CDR3 nucleotide sequence: TGTGCCAGCAGAACTGGGACAGGGTACAATCAGCCCCAGCATTTT. This sequence joins TRBV6-1 and TRBJ1-5; 9 bases match TRBD1. With 6 bases clipped from V and 3 bases from J, the junction kept 6 bases outside the gene matches. From germline, CDR1 is MNHNS and CDR2 SASEGT. The CDR3 contains 15 residues.

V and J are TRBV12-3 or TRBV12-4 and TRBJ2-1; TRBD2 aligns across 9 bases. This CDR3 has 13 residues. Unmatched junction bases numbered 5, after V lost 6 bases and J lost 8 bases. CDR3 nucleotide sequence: TGTGCCAGCAGGACTAGCGGTGGGGATGAGCAGTTCTTC. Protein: CASRTSGGDEQFF.

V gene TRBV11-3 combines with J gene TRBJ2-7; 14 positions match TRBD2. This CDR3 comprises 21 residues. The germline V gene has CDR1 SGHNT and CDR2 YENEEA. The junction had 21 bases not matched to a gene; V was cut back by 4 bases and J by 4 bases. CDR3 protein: CASSSGPRTSGRTQFFYEQYF. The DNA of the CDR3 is TGTGCCAGCAGCTCTGGCCCGAGGACTAGCGGGAGGACCCAATTCTTTTACGAGCAGTACTTC.

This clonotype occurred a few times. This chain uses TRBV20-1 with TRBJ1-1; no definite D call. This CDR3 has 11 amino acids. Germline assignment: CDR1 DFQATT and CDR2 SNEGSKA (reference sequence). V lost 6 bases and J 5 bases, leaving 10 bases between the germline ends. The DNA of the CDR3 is TGCAGTGCCCCTGGAGGGACTGAAGCTTTCTTT. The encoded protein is CSAPGGTEAFF.

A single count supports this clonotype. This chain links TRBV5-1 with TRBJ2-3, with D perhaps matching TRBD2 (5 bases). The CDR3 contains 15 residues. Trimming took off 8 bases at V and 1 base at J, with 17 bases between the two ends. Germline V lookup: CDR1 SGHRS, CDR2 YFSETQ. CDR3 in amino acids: CASGLEGSGTDTQYF. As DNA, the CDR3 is TGCGCCAGTGGTCTTGAGGGTAGCGGCACAGATACGCAGTATTTT.

The chain's CDR3 is CASSRGEWETQYF. In DNA, the CDR3 is TGTGCCAGCAGCCGCGGGGAATGGGAGACCCAGTACTTC. The chain uses TRBV7-9 and TRBJ2-5, with D tentatively TRBD2 (6 bases). The CDR3 extends over 13 amino acids. Trimming cost V 5 bases and J 5 bases, with 12 bases left between them. CDR1 and CDR2 from the germline V gene are SEHNR and FQNEAQ (reference sequence).

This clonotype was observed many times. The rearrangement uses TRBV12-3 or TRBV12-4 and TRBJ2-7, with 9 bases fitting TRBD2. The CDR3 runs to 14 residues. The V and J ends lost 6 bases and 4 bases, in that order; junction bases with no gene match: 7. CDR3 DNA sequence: TGTGCCAGCAGGCGTAGCGGGAGTCGGTACGAGCAGTACTTC. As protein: CASRRSGSRYEQYF.

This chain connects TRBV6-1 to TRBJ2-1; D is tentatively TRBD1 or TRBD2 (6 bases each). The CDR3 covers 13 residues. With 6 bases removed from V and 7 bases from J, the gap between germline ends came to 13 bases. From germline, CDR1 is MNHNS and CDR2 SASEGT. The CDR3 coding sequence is TGTGCCAGCAGGGGGGGCGGAGGGAATGAGCAGTTCTTC. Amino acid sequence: CASRGGGGNEQFF.

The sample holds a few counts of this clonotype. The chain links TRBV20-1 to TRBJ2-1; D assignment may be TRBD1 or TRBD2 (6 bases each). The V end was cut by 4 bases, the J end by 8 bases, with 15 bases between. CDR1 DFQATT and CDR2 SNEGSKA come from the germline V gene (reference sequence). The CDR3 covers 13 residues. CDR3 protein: CSAIRGVKDEQFF. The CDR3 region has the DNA TGCAGTGCTATTAGGGGGGTTAAGGATGAGCAGTTCTTC.

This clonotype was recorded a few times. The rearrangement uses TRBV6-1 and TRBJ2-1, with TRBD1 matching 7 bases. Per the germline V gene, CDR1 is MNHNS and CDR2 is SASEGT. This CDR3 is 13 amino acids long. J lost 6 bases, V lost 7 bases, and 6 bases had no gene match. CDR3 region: CASNRGQLNEQFF. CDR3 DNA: TGTGCCAGCAACCGGGGACAGCTCAATGAGCAGTTCTTC.

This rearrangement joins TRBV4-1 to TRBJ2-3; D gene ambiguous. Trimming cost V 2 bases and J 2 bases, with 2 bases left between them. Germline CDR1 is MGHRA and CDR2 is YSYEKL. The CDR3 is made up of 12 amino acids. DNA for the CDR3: TGCGCCAGCAGCCAACTCACAGATACGCAGTATTTT. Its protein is CASSQLTDTQYF.

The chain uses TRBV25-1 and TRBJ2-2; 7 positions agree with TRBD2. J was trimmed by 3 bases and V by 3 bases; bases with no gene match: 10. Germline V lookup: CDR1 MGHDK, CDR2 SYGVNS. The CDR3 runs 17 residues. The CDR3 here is CASSDTRASGYTGELFF. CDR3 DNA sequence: TGTGCCAGCAGTGACACTCGGGCTAGCGGATACACCGGGGAGCTGTTTTTT. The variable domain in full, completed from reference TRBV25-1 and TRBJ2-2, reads EADIYQTPRYLVIGTGKKITLECSQTMGHDKMYWYQQDPGMELHLIHYSYGVNSTEKGDLSSESTVSRIRTEHFPLTLESARPSHTSQYLCASSDTRASGYTGELFFGEGSRLTVL.

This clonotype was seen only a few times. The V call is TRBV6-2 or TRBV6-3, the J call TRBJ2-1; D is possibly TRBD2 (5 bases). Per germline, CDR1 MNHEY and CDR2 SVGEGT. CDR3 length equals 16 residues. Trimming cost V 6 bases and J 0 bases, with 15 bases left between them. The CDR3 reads CASRNAPGSSYNEQFF. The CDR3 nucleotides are TGTGCCAGCAGAAATGCCCCGGGAAGCTCCTACAATGAGCAGTTCTTC.

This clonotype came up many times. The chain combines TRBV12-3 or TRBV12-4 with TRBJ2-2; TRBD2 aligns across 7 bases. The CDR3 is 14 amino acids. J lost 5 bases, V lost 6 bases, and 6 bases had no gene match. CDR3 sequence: CASRPWGGTGELFF. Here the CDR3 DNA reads TGTGCCAGCAGACCTTGGGGGGGGACCGGGGAGCTGTTTTTT.

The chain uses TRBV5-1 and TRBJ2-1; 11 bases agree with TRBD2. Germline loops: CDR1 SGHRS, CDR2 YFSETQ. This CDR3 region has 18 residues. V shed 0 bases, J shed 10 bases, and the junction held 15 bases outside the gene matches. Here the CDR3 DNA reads TGCGCCAGCAGCTTGGCCGCTAGCGGGGGGAGACCGCCCAGGGAGCAGTTCTTC. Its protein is CASSLAASGGRPPREQFF.